A selection of T cell receptor beta chains follows, all from one sample in a study of CXCR3-negative and CXCR3-positive naive CD8 T cells. TCRdb reprocessed the 5' RACE reads, with one entry per CDR3 protein and no DNA. The sample's table shows 100,000 or so distinct CDR3 sequences. The sample comprised naive CXCR3+ CD8+ T cells from blood. The origin of the receptors is a human donor in good health. Some clones in this sample may be carry-over from other donors' samples. CDR3s include the opening cysteine and the closing phenylalanine or tryptophan.

v_call	j_call	cdr3_aa
TRBV7-2	TRBJ2-7	CASSPPSGDRPYF
TRBV9	TRBJ2-1	CASSIRTSGTSSYNEQFF
TRBV7-8	TRBJ2-1	CASSFEAGPYYNEQFF
TRBV5-4	TRBJ2-3	CASSLTLAGGDTQYF
TRBV10-3	TRBJ2-7	CAISEKGFYEQYF
TRBV29-1	TRBJ2-7	CSGGGDYEQYF
TRBV29-1	TRBJ2-7	CSVPESGEQYF
TRBV7-9	TRBJ2-1	CASSLGTGEKLFF
TRBV28	TRBJ2-1	CASSFWGGNSYNEQFF
TRBV12-3/TRBV12-4	TRBJ2-2	CASSLALAGATGELFF
TRBV30	TRBJ2-1	CAWNWENEQFF
TRBV6-5	TRBJ2-3	CASSYAGWADTQYF
TRBV4-1	TRBJ2-7	CASSPGAFYEQYF